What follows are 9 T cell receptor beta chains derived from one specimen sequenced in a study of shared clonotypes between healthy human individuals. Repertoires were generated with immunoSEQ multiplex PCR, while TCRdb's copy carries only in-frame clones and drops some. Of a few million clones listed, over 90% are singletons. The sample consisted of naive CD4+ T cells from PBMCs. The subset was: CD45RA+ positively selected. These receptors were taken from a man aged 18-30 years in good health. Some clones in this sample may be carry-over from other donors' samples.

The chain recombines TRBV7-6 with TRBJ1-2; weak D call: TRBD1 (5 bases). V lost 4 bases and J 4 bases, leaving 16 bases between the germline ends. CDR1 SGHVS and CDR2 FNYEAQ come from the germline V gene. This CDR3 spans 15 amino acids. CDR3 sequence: CASSSFGGGTYGYTF. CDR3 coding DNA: TGTGCCAGCAGCTCGTTCGGGGGAGGGACCTATGGCTACACCTTC.

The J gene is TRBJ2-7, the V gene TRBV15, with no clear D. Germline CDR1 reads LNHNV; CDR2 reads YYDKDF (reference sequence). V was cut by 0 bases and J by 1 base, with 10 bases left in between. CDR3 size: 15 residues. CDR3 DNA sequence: TGTGCCACCAGCAGAGATCCGACGGTATCCTACGAGCAGTACTTC. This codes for CATSRDPTVSYEQYF.

The CDR3 sequence: CASREQSWQPQHF. The DNA of the CDR3 is TGTGCCAGCAGGGAGCAGAGTTGGCAGCCCCAGCATTTT. The chain employs TRBV6-1 and TRBJ1-5; D is undetermined. Per the germline V gene, CDR1 is MNHNS and CDR2 is SASEGT. The CDR3 is made up of 13 amino acids. V lost 6 bases and J 7 bases, leaving 13 bases between the germline ends.

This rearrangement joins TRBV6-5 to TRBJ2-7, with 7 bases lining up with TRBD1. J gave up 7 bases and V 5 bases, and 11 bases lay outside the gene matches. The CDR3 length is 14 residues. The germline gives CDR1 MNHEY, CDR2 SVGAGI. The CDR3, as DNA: TGTGCCAGCAGTCCGGCGAGGGGGCCGAGGGAGCAGTACTTC. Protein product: CASSPARGPREQYF.

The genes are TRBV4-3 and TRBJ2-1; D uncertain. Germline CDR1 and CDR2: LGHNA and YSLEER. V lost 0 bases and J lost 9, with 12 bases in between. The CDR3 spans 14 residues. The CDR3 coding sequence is TGCGCCAGCAGCCAAGATTCGAAAGGGATTGAGCAGTTCTTC. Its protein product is CASSQDSKGIEQFF.

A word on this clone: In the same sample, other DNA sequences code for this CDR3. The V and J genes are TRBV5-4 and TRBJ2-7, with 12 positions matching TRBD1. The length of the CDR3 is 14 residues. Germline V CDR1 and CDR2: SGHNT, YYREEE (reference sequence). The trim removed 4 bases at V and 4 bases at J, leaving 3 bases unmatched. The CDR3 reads CASSLGQGAYEQYF. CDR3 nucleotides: TGTGCCAGCAGCCTGGGACAGGGGGCGTACGAGCAGTACTTC.

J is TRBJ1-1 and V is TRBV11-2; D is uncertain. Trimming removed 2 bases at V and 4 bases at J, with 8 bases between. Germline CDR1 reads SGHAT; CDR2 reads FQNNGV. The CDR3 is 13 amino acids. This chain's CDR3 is CASSLRVRTEAFF. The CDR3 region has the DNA TGTGCCAGCAGCTTACGTGTTCGCACTGAAGCTTTCTTT.

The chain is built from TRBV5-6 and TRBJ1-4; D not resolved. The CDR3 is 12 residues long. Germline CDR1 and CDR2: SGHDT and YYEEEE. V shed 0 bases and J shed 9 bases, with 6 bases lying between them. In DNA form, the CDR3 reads TGTGCCAGCAGCTTGGGACCGCAAAAACTGTTTTTT. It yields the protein CASSLGPQKLFF.

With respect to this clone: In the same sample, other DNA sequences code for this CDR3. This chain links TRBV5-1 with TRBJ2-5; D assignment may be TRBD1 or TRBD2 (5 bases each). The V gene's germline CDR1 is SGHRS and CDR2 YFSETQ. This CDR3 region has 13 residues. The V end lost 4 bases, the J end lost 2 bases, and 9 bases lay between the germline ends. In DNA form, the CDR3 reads TGCGCCAGCAGCAGGGACGCTCAAGAGACCCAGTACTTC. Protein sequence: CASSRDAQETQYF.